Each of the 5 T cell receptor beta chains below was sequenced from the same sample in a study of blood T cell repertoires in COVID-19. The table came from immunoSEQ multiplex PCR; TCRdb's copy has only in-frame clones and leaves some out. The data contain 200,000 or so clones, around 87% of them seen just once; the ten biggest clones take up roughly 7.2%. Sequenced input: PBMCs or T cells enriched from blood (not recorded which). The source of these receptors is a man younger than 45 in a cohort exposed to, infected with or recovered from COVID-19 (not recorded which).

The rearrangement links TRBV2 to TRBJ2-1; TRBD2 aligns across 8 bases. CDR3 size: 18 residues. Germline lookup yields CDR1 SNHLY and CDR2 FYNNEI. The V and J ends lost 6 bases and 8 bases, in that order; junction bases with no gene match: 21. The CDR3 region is CASSAPLVGLAGIDEQFF. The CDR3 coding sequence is TGTGCCAGCAGCGCCCCCCTGGTGGGGCTAGCGGGTATCGATGAGCAGTTCTTC.

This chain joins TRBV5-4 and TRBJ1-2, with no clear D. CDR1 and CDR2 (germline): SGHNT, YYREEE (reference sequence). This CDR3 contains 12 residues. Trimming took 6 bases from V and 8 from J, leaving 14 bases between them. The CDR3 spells CASKQEGAGYTF. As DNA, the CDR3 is TGTGCCAGCAAGCAAGAAGGAGCCGGCTACACCTTC.

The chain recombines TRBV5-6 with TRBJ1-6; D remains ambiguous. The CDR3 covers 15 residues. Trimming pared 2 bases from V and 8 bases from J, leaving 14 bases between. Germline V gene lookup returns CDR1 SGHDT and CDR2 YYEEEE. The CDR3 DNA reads TGTGCCAGCAGCTTACCGGGGTCGAGCGATTCACCCCTCCACTTT. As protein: CASSLPGSSDSPLHF.

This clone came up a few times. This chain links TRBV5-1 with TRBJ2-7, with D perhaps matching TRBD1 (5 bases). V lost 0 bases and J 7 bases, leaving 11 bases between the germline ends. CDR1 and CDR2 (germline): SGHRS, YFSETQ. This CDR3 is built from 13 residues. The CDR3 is CASSLVTESEQYF. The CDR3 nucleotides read TGCGCCAGCAGCTTGGTGACAGAATCTGAGCAGTACTTC.

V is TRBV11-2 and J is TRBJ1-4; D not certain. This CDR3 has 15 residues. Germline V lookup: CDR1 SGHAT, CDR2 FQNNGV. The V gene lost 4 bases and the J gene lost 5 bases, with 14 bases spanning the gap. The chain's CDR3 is CASSSTTEKNEKLFF. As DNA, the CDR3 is TGTGCCAGCAGCTCCACAACAGAGAAGAATGAAAAACTGTTTTTT. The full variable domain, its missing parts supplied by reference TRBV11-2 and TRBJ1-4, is EAGVAQSPRYKIIEKRQSVAFWCNPISGHATLYWYQQILGQGPKLLIQFQNNGVVDDSQLPKDRFSAERLKGVDSTLKIQPAKLEDSAVYLCASSSTTEKNEKLFFGSGTQLSVL.